These T cell receptor beta chains were read from a single sample in a study of T cell repertoires in cytomegalovirus infection. Using its own MiXCR run on the reads, TCRdb lists one record per CDR3 protein. The sample shows approximately 500,000 distinct CDR3 sequences, approximately 16% of them seen only once. The sample was CD8+ T cells from PBMCs. Receptor source: a human donor in good health (CMV status not recorded). Some clones in this sample may be carry-over from other donors' samples. CDR3s include the opening cysteine and the closing phenylalanine or tryptophan. The order of the fields is V gene, CDR3 length, D gene, clone size, J gene, CDR3 DNA, CDR3 protein. D genes are given only for firm matches. Not every row has a clone size; where given, it reads once, few, many or a size class.

TRBV20-1,15,TRBD1,few,TRBJ1-2,TGCAGTGCCCCCTTTGACAGGGAAGGGGAACATGGCTACACCTTC,CSAPFDREGEHGYTF
TRBV27,14,NA,few,TRBJ1-6,TGTGCCAGCAGCCGAAGGGGATATAATTCACCCCTCCACTTT,CASSRRGYNSPLHF
TRBV3-1,12,NA,NA,TRBJ2-7,TGTGCCAGCAGCCAAGAGTGGGGCGAGCAGTACTTC,CASSQEWGEQYF
TRBV7-9,14,NA,many,TRBJ2-6,TGTGCCAGCAGCGGGGGCTCTGGGGCCAACGTCCTGACTTTC,CASSGGSGANVLTF
TRBV9,13,TRBD2,few,TRBJ2-3,TGTGCCAGCAGCGGCACTAGCGGTGATACGCAGTATTTT,CASSGTSGDTQYF
TRBV20-1,17,TRBD2,once,TRBJ2-2,TGCAGTGCTAGAGATGAGCTAGCGGCCCCGAACACCGGGGAGCTGTTTTTT,CSARDELAAPNTGELFF
TRBV5-1,16,NA,few,TRBJ1-3,TGCGCCAGCAGCTTATACCCAGGGAGCTCTGGAAACACCATATATTTT,CASSLYPGSSGNTIYF
TRBV9,15,TRBD2,few,TRBJ2-1,TGTGCCAGCAGCCAGAAGGCTAGCGGGATGACGGAGCAGTTCTTC,CASSQKASGMTEQFF
TRBV10-3,14,TRBD1,many,TRBJ2-1,TGTGCCATCAGTGAAGGGACAGGGTATGATGAGCAGTTCTTC,CAISEGTGYDEQFF
TRBV7-9,12,NA,many,TRBJ1-1,TGTGCCGGAGAACAGGAGAACACTGAAGCTTTCTTT,CAGEQENTEAFF
TRBV11-1,14,NA,few,TRBJ2-2,TGTGCCAGCACCTCTCGAGGGTACACCGGGGAGCTGTTTTTT,CASTSRGYTGELFF
TRBV28,15,NA,many,TRBJ2-2,TGTGCCAGCAGTTTAATAGCGTGGAACACCGGGGAGCTGTTTTTT,CASSLIAWNTGELFF
TRBV6-2/TRBV6-3,16,NA,many,TRBJ1-2,TGTGCCAGCAGTTACTCTGGGCAGGCAAGAGTCTATGGCTACACCTTC,CASSYSGQARVYGYTF
TRBV9,16,TRBD2,NA,TRBJ2-3,TGTGCCAGCAGCGTAGTGCCAGCGGGGACCACAGATACGCAGTATTTT,CASSVVPAGTTDTQYF
TRBV27,17,NA,few,TRBJ2-2,TGTGCCAGCAGTCTGCGGACGGCGGCGTATGTGGCCGGGGAGCTGTTTTTT,CASSLRTAAYVAGELFF
TRBV6-1,12,NA,many,TRBJ2-1,TGTGCCAGCAGCGCCGCAGGGCCTGAGCAGTTCTTC,CASSAAGPEQFF
TRBV7-9,14,NA,many,TRBJ1-2,TGTGCCAGCAGCAGGGGACCGGGAGGCTATGGCTACACCTTC,CASSRGPGGYGYTF
TRBV4-2,14,TRBD1,many,TRBJ1-4,TGTGCCAGCAGCTTACCGGGACAGTATGAAAAACTGTTTTTT,CASSLPGQYEKLFF
TRBV7-7,13,TRBD1,many,TRBJ1-1,TGTGCTAGCAGCCGAGGACAGGCGGATGAAGCTTTCTTT,CASSRGQADEAFF
TRBV28,15,TRBD2,NA,TRBJ2-1,TGTGCCAGCAGTGGACTAGCGGGAGGGCCTAGTGAGCAGTTCTTC,CASSGLAGGPSEQFF
TRBV7-9,15,NA,few,TRBJ1-1,TGTGCCAGCAGCTTGGGTCTGTACCTTGGCACTGAAGCTTTCTTT,CASSLGLYLGTEAFF
TRBV6-1,12,NA,many,TRBJ2-3,TGTGCCAGCAGTGAAGAGGGTAATACGCAGTATTTT,CASSEEGNTQYF
TRBV7-8,12,NA,many,TRBJ1-2,TGTGCCAGCAGCTCGCCAGGGCATGGCTACACCTTC,CASSSPGHGYTF
TRBV12-3/TRBV12-4,17,TRBD2,NA,TRBJ2-2,TGTGCCAGCAGACGGAGTGCCGGGACTAAAAAAACCGGGGAGCTGTTTTTT,CASRRSAGTKKTGELFF
TRBV7-3,14,NA,many,TRBJ2-2,TGTGCCAGCAGCGAGAGCGTGCACACCGGGGAGCTGTTTTTT,CASSESVHTGELFF
TRBV6-8,15,NA,NA,TRBJ2-7,TGTGCCAGCAGTCAAGTACGGTCCCTGCTGATGGAGCAGTACTTC,CASSQVRSLLMEQYF
TRBV7-8,15,NA,many,TRBJ1-6,TGTGCCAGCAGCTCCCGACGAGGGGGTAATTCACCCCTCCACTTT,CASSSRRGGNSPLHF
TRBV7-9,13,TRBD2,many,TRBJ2-7,TGTGCCAGCGCTAGCGGGGAACTCTACGAGCAGTACTTC,CASASGELYEQYF
TRBV5-6,11,NA,NA,TRBJ2-1,TGTGCCAGCAGCCTAGACCTCGAGCAGTTCTTC,CASSLDLEQFF
TRBV27,13,NA,many,TRBJ1-2,TGTGCCAGCAGCCTTAGTGGCGGCTATGGCTACACCTTC,CASSLSGGYGYTF
TRBV7-8,14,TRBD1,many,TRBJ1-5,TGTGCCAGCAGGCCAGGGGGGGAGAGGCAGCCCCAGCATTTT,CASRPGGERQPQHF
TRBV10-3,15,TRBD1,few,TRBJ1-1,TGTGCCATCAGTGAGGGGACAGGGATGAACACTGAAGCTTTCTTT,CAISEGTGMNTEAFF
TRBV7-8,14,NA,many,TRBJ1-2,TGTGCCAGCAAAGGCCCGGGGGAAAGCTATGGCTACACCTTC,CASKGPGESYGYTF
TRBV29-1,10,NA,NA,TRBJ2-1,TGCAGCGTTGGAACAGATGAGCAGTTCTTC,CSVGTDEQFF
TRBV28,14,TRBD2,NA,TRBJ2-1,TGTGCCAGCAGGGAGCGGGAGGGCAATGGTGAGCAGTTCTTC,CASREREGNGEQFF
TRBV7-9,15,TRBD1,many,TRBJ2-7,TGTGCCAGCGAGGCCGGGACAGGGAGCTCCTACGAGCAGTACTTC,CASEAGTGSSYEQYF
TRBV7-2,11,NA,many,TRBJ2-1,TGTGCCAGCAGCGGAGGATATGAGCAGTTCTTC,CASSGGYEQFF
TRBV2,15,NA,NA,TRBJ2-3,TGTGCCAGCAGTGAAGGCGCAGATAGCACAGATACGCAGTATTTT,CASSEGADSTDTQYF
TRBV30,14,NA,many,TRBJ2-2,TGTGCCTGGAGTGTAGGAACGAACACCGGGGAGCTGTTTTTT,CAWSVGTNTGELFF
TRBV20-1,15,TRBD1,NA,TRBJ2-1,TGCAGTGCTAGAGTGTGGGACAGGGGTTACAATGAGCAGTTCTTC,CSARVWDRGYNEQFF
TRBV7-8,17,TRBD1,many,TRBJ2-7,TGTGCCAGCAGCTTAGACCCCCGGGACAGCTTCTCCTACGAGCAGTACTTC,CASSLDPRDSFSYEQYF
TRBV6-1,15,NA,NA,TRBJ2-1,TGTGCCAGCAGTGATCTGGCCCAGGGTCCCAATGAGCAGTTCTTC,CASSDLAQGPNEQFF
TRBV20-1,16,TRBD1,few,TRBJ2-3,TGCAGTCAGCGGACAGGGTGGGGGAGAAGCACAGATACGCAGTATTTT,CSQRTGWGRSTDTQYF
TRBV28,16,NA,NA,TRBJ1-1,TGTGCCAGCAGTCCCGCCGTTTGGGGGATGTACACTGAAGCTTTCTTT,CASSPAVWGMYTEAFF
TRBV5-6,15,TRBD2,many,TRBJ2-1,TGTGCCAGCAGCTTGGATCTAGCGGCCCACAATGAGCAGTTCTTC,CASSLDLAAHNEQFF
TRBV20-1,15,NA,NA,TRBJ1-5,TGCAGTGCTAGAGATCGTCGAAGGGAAAATCAGCCCCAGCATTTT,CSARDRRRENQPQHF
TRBV7-9,16,NA,many,TRBJ2-1,TGTGCCAGCAGCTTAGGAAGGGGCGGTAGAGACAATGAGCAGTTCTTC,CASSLGRGGRDNEQFF